This T cell receptor beta chain was sequenced in a study of Graves' ophthalmopathy and Graves' hyperthyroidism. Study-wide results and limits: Detected in blood as well were most expanded thyroid clonotypes with frequency above 0.001.

For this clonotype: The target antigen is unknown.

Investigators amplified TCR beta CDR3 regions from RNA transcripts. First-round RT-PCR used HTBI primers; second-round multiplex PCR followed. TCRdb processed the multiplex PCR reads anew with MiXCR; each CDR3 protein has one entry. The repertoire consists of 300,000 to 400,000 distinct CDR3 sequences, with 17% occurring once and the leading ten covering roughly 2.4%. V lost 3 bases to trimming and J lost 2 bases, with 16 bases between them. CDR3 length: 15 amino acids. Germline V gene lookup returns CDR1 DFQATT and CDR2 SNEGSKA (reference sequence). Enrolled hyperthyroidism patients had a new diagnosis, a duration under 2 months, and an age of 18 to 65.

The specimen sequenced was peripheral blood. The chain uses TRBV20-1 and TRBJ1-1, with D possibly TRBD1 on 5 matching bases. This sequence was found in an adult woman with stable Graves' hyperthyroidism. The CDR3 protein is CSARVGQSLNTEAFF. CDR3 nucleotide sequence: TGCAGTGCTAGGGTGGGGCAGTCACTTAACACTGAAGCTTTCTTT.